The 10 T cell receptor beta chains below all came from one sample that was sequenced in a study of blood T cell repertoires in COVID-19. The data were produced by immunoSEQ multiplex PCR, yet TCRdb's version contains in-frame clones alone and is incomplete. The data hold more than 150,000 clones, with nearly 80% observed a single time. The specimen was PBMCs or T cells enriched from blood (not recorded which). These receptors originate from a man aged 55 to 69 who had been exposed to COVID-19.

This clone was observed a few times. This chain uses TRBV5-1 with TRBJ1-1, with 8 bases fitting TRBD1. The CDR3 loop spans 15 amino acids. V shed 3 bases, J shed 4 bases, and the junction held 8 bases outside the gene matches. The germline V gene has CDR1 SGHRS and CDR2 YFSETQ. The chain's CDR3 is CASSSTNTGGTEAFF. CDR3 nucleotide sequence: TGCGCCAGCAGCTCAACCAATACAGGGGGCACTGAAGCTTTCTTT.

This chain uses TRBV5-6 with TRBJ1-5, with 10 bases fitting TRBD1. After removal of 1 base from V and 7 bases from J, the junction contained 5 bases not matched to a gene. Germline V CDR1 and CDR2: SGHDT, YYEEEE. This CDR3 spans 15 amino acids. The CDR3 bases are TGTGCCAGCAGCTTGTGGACAGGGGGGTTACAGCCCCAGCATTTT. It yields the protein CASSLWTGGLQPQHF.

The chain carries TRBV5-1 and TRBJ2-6; 13 nucleotides align to TRBD2. The CDR3 contains 18 residues. CDR1 and CDR2 from the germline V gene are SGHRS and YFSETQ. V trimming: 6 bases; J trimming: 3 bases; junction bases outside the gene matches: 9. Written as DNA, the CDR3 is TGCGCCAGCACCTTACTAGCGGGAGGGCCTGGTGGGGCCAACGTCCTGACTTTC. Translation: CASTLLAGGPGGANVLTF.

The chain is built from TRBV27 and TRBJ1-5; D is unresolved. Germline V gene lookup returns CDR1 MNHEY and CDR2 SMNVEV (reference sequence). V was pared by 4 bases and J by 2 bases, with 15 bases between. This CDR3 region has 16 residues. DNA for the CDR3: TGTGCCAGCAGTTCAAACCTCGGGGTGGGCAATCAGCCCCAGCATTTT. This encodes CASSSNLGVGNQPQHF.

The V gene is TRBV9, the J gene TRBJ1-4; the match to TRBD1 covers 8 bases. Germline CDR1 and CDR2: SGDLS and YYNGEE. The length of the CDR3 is 18 residues. Losses at the gene ends were 0 bases for V and 3 bases for J; bases not matched to a gene: 10. The CDR3 nucleotides are TGTGCCAGCAGCGTAGGGGCCGCAGGGGGCGTCCCTAATGAAAAACTGTTTTTT. This sequence encodes CASSVGAAGGVPNEKLFF.

The rearrangement uses TRBV19 and TRBJ1-1; a weak D match, TRBD1 (5 bases). The CDR3 contains 16 residues. V was cut by 7 bases and J by 5 bases, with 23 bases left in between. Germline V lookup: CDR1 LNHDA, CDR2 SQIVND (reference sequence). CDR3 region: CASTMSGGRVLTEAFF. The CDR3 coding sequence is TGTGCCAGTACAATGTCGGGGGGGAGGGTTTTGACTGAAGCTTTCTTT.

This chain connects TRBV6-2 or TRBV6-3 to TRBJ1-4; TRBD1 might be the D (6 bases). The V gene lost 3 bases and the J gene lost 0 bases, with 11 bases spanning the gap. The CDR3 runs to 16 residues. The germline V gene encodes CDR1 MNHEY and CDR2 SVGEGT. The CDR3 spells CASSYGPGATNEKLFF. Written as DNA, the CDR3 is TGTGCCAGCAGTTATGGACCAGGGGCAACTAATGAAAAACTGTTTTTT.

This chain links TRBV6-5 with TRBJ2-5, with D possibly matching TRBD1 (5 bases). Trimming pared 0 bases from V and 4 bases from J, leaving 6 bases between. Germline V gene data show CDR1 as MNHEY and CDR2 as SVGAGI. The CDR3 covers 13 residues. The CDR3 loop is CASSYSQGETQYF. The CDR3 region has the DNA TGTGCCAGCAGTTACTCGCAGGGAGAGACCCAGTACTTC.

This chain links TRBV29-1 with TRBJ1-1; D unclear. Per germline, CDR1 SQVTM and CDR2 ANQGSEA. Trimming left V 7 bases short and J 0 bases short, with 9 bases between. The CDR3 is 12 residues long. The chain's CDR3 is CSAHVVNTEAFF. In DNA form, the CDR3 reads TGCAGCGCCCACGTAGTGAACACTGAAGCTTTCTTT. The whole variable domain, filled in from reference TRBV29-1 and TRBJ1-1, reads SAVISQKPSRDICQRGTSLTIQCQVDSQVTMMFWYRQQPGQSLTLIATANQGSEATYESGFVIDKFPISRPNLTFSTLTVSNMSPEDSSIYLCSAHVVNTEAFFGQGTRLTVV.

CDR3 amino acids: CASSLVLAGASSYNEQFF. In nucleotides, the CDR3 is TGTGCCAGCAGCTTAGTATTAGCGGGAGCTAGCTCCTACAATGAGCAGTTCTTC. The chain links TRBV11-3 to TRBJ2-1; 9 bases agree with TRBD2. Germline V gene sequence: CDR1 SGHNT, CDR2 YENEEA. V was pared by 1 base and J by 0 bases, with 7 bases of the junction left unmatched. This CDR3 contains 18 residues.